Listed below are T cell receptor beta chains from one sample, sequenced in a study of cytomegalovirus exposure and HLA in healthy donors. The assay was immunoSEQ multiplex PCR, and TCRdb's table has in-frame clones only and misses some. The sample holds about 220,000 clones, approximately 82% seen once. Input material: PBMCs. These receptor sequences come from a man younger than 35 in good health and CMV-seronegative. Both conserved end residues are part of each CDR3. A D gene is named only where the DNA matches it firmly. Size is omitted from some rows. Given values are once, few, many or a class for expanded clones.

TRBJ2-7,TRBD2,TRBV28,.,CASSPSGTTYEQYF,TGTGCCAGCAGCCCTAGCGGGACCACCTACGAGCAGTACTTC
TRBJ2-6,.,TRBV27,.,CASSFFLSGANVLTF,TGTGCCAGCAGTTTCTTCCTCTCTGGGGCCAACGTCCTGACTTTC
TRBJ2-3,TRBD1,TRBV28,.,CASSRPGQGVYTQYF,TGTGCCAGCAGTCGGCCGGGACAGGGTGTGTATACGCAGTATTTT
TRBJ2-5,TRBD2,TRBV5-1,.,CASTSGLAGGPGTQYF,TGCGCCAGCACTTCGGGACTAGCGGGAGGGCCCGGGACCCAGTACTTC
TRBJ2-5,TRBD1,TRBV29-1,.,CSVGPRDRGAQYF,TGCAGCGTTGGACCCCGGGACAGGGGGGCCCAGTACTTC
TRBJ2-3,.,TRBV7-9,.,CASSLSRADTQYF,TGTGCCAGCAGCTTATCGAGGGCAGATACGCAGTATTTT
TRBJ1-5,.,TRBV7-9,.,CASSLGGLNQPQHF,TGTGCCAGCAGCTTAGGGGGGCTAAATCAGCCCCAGCATTTT
TRBJ1-5,TRBD1,TRBV6-5,.,CASSYSDRGQPQHF,TGTGCCAGCAGTTACAGCGACAGGGGTCAGCCCCAGCATTTT
TRBJ1-1,TRBD1,TRBV7-9,.,CASSSGQGSTEAFF,TGTGCCAGCAGCTCCGGACAGGGGAGTACTGAAGCTTTCTTT
TRBJ2-3,.,TRBV7-2,few,CASSLAPGAGQDTQYF,TGTGCCAGCAGCTTAGCTCCGGGAGCGGGACAAGATACGCAGTATTTT
TRBJ2-7,TRBD1,TRBV7-8,.,CASSPLVGTVYEQYF,TGTGCCAGCAGCCCTCTTGTTGGGACAGTGTACGAGCAGTACTTC
TRBJ1-2,.,TRBV2,.,CASSSYIMGYTF,TGTGCCAGCAGCTCCTATATAATGGGCTACACCTTC
TRBJ2-1,TRBD2,TRBV7-3,few,CASSLGLAGNNEQFF,TGTGCCAGCAGCTTAGGCCTAGCGGGGAACAATGAGCAGTTCTTC
TRBJ2-3,.,TRBV10-3,.,CATGGAGDTQYF,TGTGCCACAGGGGGAGCGGGAGATACGCAGTATTTT
TRBJ1-5,.,TRBV5-6,.,CASSHSGGGNQPQHF,TGTGCCAGCAGCCATTCTGGGGGGGGCAATCAGCCCCAGCATTTT
TRBJ1-5,.,TRBV19,.,CASSIGPGLGYNQPQHF,TGTGCCAGTAGTATAGGACCAGGACTCGGGTATAATCAGCCCCAGCATTTT
TRBJ2-5,.,TRBV21-1,.,CASSTPEGDQETQYF,TGTGCCAGCAGCACACCGGAGGGAGACCAAGAGACCCAGTACTTC
TRBJ2-1,.,TRBV5-6,.,CASSLEAEGAYNEQFF,TGTGCCAGCAGCTTGGAAGCCGAAGGGGCCTACAATGAGCAGTTCTTC
TRBJ2-2,TRBD2,TRBV19,once,CASRREGLSGELFF,TGTGCCAGTAGGCGGGAGGGCCTCTCCGGGGAGCTGTTTTTT
TRBJ2-7,TRBD2,TRBV4-1,.,CASSLGGDASYEQYF,TGCGCCAGCAGCCTGGGGGGGGACGCCAGCTACGAGCAGTACTTC
TRBJ2-7,TRBD2,TRBV10-3,.,CAITGGSSPAYEQYF,TGTGCCATCACGGGGGGTAGCTCTCCCGCTTACGAGCAGTACTTC
TRBJ2-2,.,TRBV5-1,few,CASSLSERNTGELFF,TGCGCCAGCAGCTTGAGTGAGAGGAACACCGGGGAGCTGTTTTTT
TRBJ1-5,TRBD1,TRBV28,.,CASSPTGQGERAQHF,TGTGCCAGCAGTCCGACCGGACAGGGCGAAAGGGCCCAGCATTTT
TRBJ2-5,TRBD1,TRBV4-1,.,CASSQGQGWETQYF,TGCGCCAGCAGCCAAGGACAGGGATGGGAGACCCAGTACTTC
TRBJ2-6,.,TRBV15,.,CATSRDSGAGANVLTF,TGTGCCACCAGCAGAGATTCGGGGGCTGGGGCCAACGTCCTGACTTTC
TRBJ1-3,.,TRBV6-6,few,CASIQGGSGNTIYF,TGTGCCAGCATTCAAGGGGGCTCTGGAAACACCATATATTTT
TRBJ2-5,.,TRBV27,.,CASSWRGQETQYF,TGTGCCAGCAGTTGGAGGGGCCAAGAGACCCAGTACTTC
TRBJ2-7,.,TRBV6-5,once,CASSPGVDYEQYF,TGTGCCAGCAGCCCCGGGGTGGACTACGAGCAGTACTTC
TRBJ1-5,TRBD1,TRBV10-3,.,CAIADRGGNQPQHF,TGTGCCATCGCGGACAGGGGAGGCAATCAGCCCCAGCATTTT
TRBJ2-2,.,TRBV2,.,CASSTPGDFQNTGELFF,TGTGCCAGCAGTACCCCTGGGGACTTCCAGAACACCGGGGAGCTGTTTTTT
TRBJ1-2,.,TRBV19,.,CASSIDLGAVAPYGYTF,TGTGCCAGTAGTATAGATCTAGGTGCAGTGGCGCCCTATGGCTACACCTTC
TRBJ2-4,.,TRBV2,.,CASSEDRAGIKNIQYF,TGTGCCAGCAGTGAGGATAGGGCCGGGATTAAAAACATTCAGTACTTC
TRBJ2-7,.,TRBV11-2,.,CASSLVQGYEQYF,TGTGCCAGCAGCTTAGTACAGGGCTACGAGCAGTACTTC
TRBJ2-7,TRBD2,TRBV7-2,few,CASSLEHLTGGPSYEQYF,TGTGCCAGCAGCTTAGAGCATCTGACGGGAGGACCCTCCTACGAGCAGTACTTC
TRBJ1-3,.,TRBV5-1,.,CASSLDRVIGNTIYF,TGCGCCAGCAGCTTGGACAGGGTTATTGGAAACACCATATATTTT
TRBJ1-5,.,TRBV30,.,CAWSVLGTNNQPQHF,TGTGCCTGGAGTGTACTGGGGACAAACAATCAGCCCCAGCATTTT
TRBJ2-3,TRBD1,TRBV5-1,.,CASSNGQDDTQYF,TGCGCCAGCAGCAACGGACAGGACGATACGCAGTATTTT
TRBJ1-4,.,TRBV7-6,.,CASSLAGGDNEKLFF,TGTGCCAGCAGCTTAGCCGGGGGGGATAATGAAAAACTGTTTTTT
TRBJ2-7,.,TRBV10-2,.,CASSESSSYEQYF,TGCGCCAGCAGTGAGTCGAGCTCCTACGAGCAGTACTTC
TRBJ1-2,.,TRBV28,.,CASRPTNYGYTF,TGTGCCAGCAGACCTACTAACTATGGCTACACCTTC
TRBJ2-7,TRBD2,TRBV28,.,CASTIAGGFAEQYF,TGTGCCAGCACCATAGCGGGAGGGTTTGCCGAGCAGTACTTC
TRBJ1-4,.,TRBV28,.,CASSFQQGMGEKLFF,TGTGCCAGCAGTTTCCAACAGGGAATGGGAGAAAAACTGTTTTTT
TRBJ2-6,TRBD1,TRBV19,.,CASSIEGARGANVLTF,TGTGCCAGTAGTATTGAGGGGGCGCGGGGGGCCAACGTCCTGACTTTC
TRBJ2-5,.,TRBV29-1,.,CSVAGTVGETQYF,TGCAGCGTGGCGGGGACAGTTGGTGAGACCCAGTACTTC
TRBJ1-5,.,TRBV30,.,CAWSGSPGAGNQPQHF,TGTGCCTGGAGTGGTAGCCCGGGAGCAGGCAATCAGCCCCAGCATTTT
TRBJ2-7,.,TRBV7-2,once,CASSFNSPYEQYF,TGTGCCAGCAGCTTTAACAGTCCCTACGAGCAGTACTTC
TRBJ2-1,.,TRBV7-9,.,CASSFQGIEQFF,TGTGCCAGCAGCTTCCAGGGGATTGAGCAGTTCTTC
TRBJ2-1,.,TRBV7-6,.,CASSLGGSYNEQFF,TGTGCCAGCAGCCTAGGCGGCTCCTACAATGAGCAGTTCTTC
TRBJ1-1,.,TRBV11-2,.,CASSPHTNTEAFF,TGTGCCAGCAGCCCCCACACGAACACTGAAGCTTTCTTT
TRBJ2-7,TRBD1,TRBV2,.,CASSVTGEQYF,TGTGCCAGCAGTGTGACAGGGGAGCAGTACTTC